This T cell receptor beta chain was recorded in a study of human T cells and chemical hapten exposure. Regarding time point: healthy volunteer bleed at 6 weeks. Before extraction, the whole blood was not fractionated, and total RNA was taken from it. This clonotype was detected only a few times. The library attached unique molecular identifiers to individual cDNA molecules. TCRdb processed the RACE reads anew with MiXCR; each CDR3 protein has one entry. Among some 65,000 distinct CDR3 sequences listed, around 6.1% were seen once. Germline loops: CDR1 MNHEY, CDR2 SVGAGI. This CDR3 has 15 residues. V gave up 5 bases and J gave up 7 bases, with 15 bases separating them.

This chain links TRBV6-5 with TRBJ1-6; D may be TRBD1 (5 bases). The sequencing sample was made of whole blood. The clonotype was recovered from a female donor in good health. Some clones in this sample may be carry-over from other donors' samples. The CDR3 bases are TGTGCCAGCAGTCGATCGGGACCCGCGAATTCACCCCTCCACTTT. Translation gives CASSRSGPANSPLHF.